The 15 T cell receptor beta chains below all came from one sample that was sequenced in a study of beta chain features in type 1 diabetes. These receptors have no known antigen. cDNA synthesis used the whole RNA isolate, giving expressed TCRB sequences. Sequencing used immunoSEQ multiplex PCR; TCRdb keeps in-frame clones, though not all of them. The sample shows approximately 170,000 clones, 7.8% of them seen only once. Study observations and caveats: There was a moderate but significant shortening of TCRB CDR3s in all four CD4+ subsets of Type 1 diabetes patients.

Sequencing input: central memory CD4+ T cells from blood. All receptors come from a woman in her thirties or forties with type 1 diabetes.

In this sample, this clone turned up a few times. This chain joins TRBV5-1 and TRBJ1-6, with D unresolved. V was trimmed by 0 bases and J by 5 bases, leaving 9 bases between them. This CDR3 contains 15 residues. CDR1 and CDR2 from the germline V gene are SGHRS and YFSETQ. The DNA for the CDR3 is TGCGCCAGCAGCTTGGAACACGCAGATAATTCACCCCTCCACTTT. Its protein is CASSLEHADNSPLHF.

The rearrangement uses TRBV7-9 and TRBJ2-5; 7 nucleotides line up with TRBD1. Trimming removed 5 bases from V and 3 bases from J; junction bases left unmatched: 6. Per germline, CDR1 SEHNR and CDR2 FQNEAQ (reference sequence). There are 14 residues in the CDR3. CDR3 in DNA: TGTGCCAGCAGCCTTGGGACAGCAGAAGAGACCCAGTACTTC. This sequence encodes CASSLGTAEETQYF.

The J gene is TRBJ2-5, the V gene TRBV5-1; no definite D call. V lost 7 bases and J lost 5, with 18 bases in between. Germline loops: CDR1 SGHRS, CDR2 YFSETQ. The CDR3 spans 14 residues. Here the CDR3 reads CASRMAGLAETQYF. In DNA form, the CDR3 reads TGCGCCAGCCGGATGGCAGGTCTGGCGGAGACCCAGTACTTC.

V and J are TRBV30 and TRBJ1-5, with a possible D match to TRBD1 (6 bases). The CDR3 runs to 15 residues. Germline V gene sequence: CDR1 GTSNPN, CDR2 SVGIG (reference sequence). The germline V and J ends were trimmed by 2 bases and 1 base, with 12 bases remaining between them. The CDR3 bases are TGTGCCTGGAGTCGGGACACCGGCAGCAATCAGCCCCAGCATTTT. This translates into CAWSRDTGSNQPQHF.

The CDR3 sequence: CASSVKWAGRQLATF. CDR3 nucleotide sequence: TGTGCCAGCAGCGTTAAATGGGCGGGGAGACAACTCGCCACCTTC. This chain joins TRBV9 and TRBJ1-2, with D unclear. Germline assignment: CDR1 SGDLS and CDR2 YYNGEE. This CDR3 has 15 amino acids. The germline V and J ends were trimmed by 2 bases and 13 bases, with 24 bases remaining between them.

The rearrangement links TRBV2 to TRBJ1-1, with a weak D call TRBD1 (5 bases). CDR1 SNHLY and CDR2 FYNNEI come from the germline V gene. With 4 bases removed from V and 4 bases from J, the gap between germline ends came to 13 bases. This CDR3 is built from 14 residues. The CDR3 here is CASSGGDVGTEAFF. The CDR3 DNA is TGTGCCAGCAGTGGGGGGGACGTCGGCACTGAAGCTTTCTTT. Full variable domain (remainder filled in from reference TRBV2 and TRBJ1-1): EPEVTQTPSHQVTQMGQEVILRCVPISNHLYFYWYRQILGQKVEFLVSFYNNEISEKSEIFDDQFSVERPDGSNFTLKIRSTKLEDSAMYFCASSGGDVGTEAFFGQGTRLTVV.

This clone was seen a few times. This rearrangement joins TRBV11-2 to TRBJ1-1, with unresolved D. The CDR3 runs 13 residues. The V gene lost 3 bases and the J gene lost 7 bases, with 12 bases spanning the gap. The germline CDR1 and CDR2 sequences are SGHAT and FQNNGV. The CDR3 coding sequence is TGTGCCAGCAGCTTGCCCAAGCGTAGTGAAGCTTTCTTT. This sequence encodes CASSLPKRSEAFF.

V is TRBV10-3 and J is TRBJ2-7, with D unclear. Germline CDR1 is ENHRY and CDR2 is SYGVKD. V lost 10 bases to trimming and J lost 0 bases, with 19 bases between them. The CDR3 is 15 residues long. CDR3: CASMGLAAGSYEQYF. CDR3 sequence (DNA): TGTGCCAGCATGGGTTTAGCCGCCGGCTCCTACGAGCAGTACTTC.

The chain couples TRBV7-2 to TRBJ1-5, with unresolved D. V lost 2 bases and J lost 1, with 3 bases in between. From germline, CDR1 is SGHTA and CDR2 FQGNSA. The CDR3 has 13 amino acids. For the CDR3, the DNA is TGTGCCAGCAGCTTACAAAGCAATCAGCCCCAGCATTTT. It encodes CASSLQSNQPQHF.

The chain joins TRBV7-9 to TRBJ2-5; D gene ambiguous. Germline CDR1 SEHNR, CDR2 FQNEAQ (reference sequence). This CDR3 region has 13 residues. V shed 2 bases and J shed 5 bases, with 9 bases lying between them. The CDR3 DNA reads as TGTGCCAGCAGCTTACCAGACATTGAGACCCAGTACTTC. Protein product: CASSLPDIETQYF.

Comments on this clone: This sample includes further DNA sequences coding for the same CDR3. The gene calls are TRBV18 and TRBJ1-2, with D unresolved. This CDR3 spans 14 amino acids. CDR1 KGHSH and CDR2 LQKENI come from the germline V gene. The germline V and J ends were trimmed by 3 bases and 5 bases, with 13 bases remaining between them. CDR3 sequence reads: CASSPGRDPYGYTF. Written as DNA, the CDR3 is TGTGCCAGCTCACCCGGGAGGGATCCTTATGGCTACACCTTC. The full variable domain, with the rest looked up from reference TRBV18 and TRBJ1-2, is NAGVMQNPRHLVRRRGQEARLRCSPMKGHSHVYWYRQLPEEGLKFMVYLQKENIIDESGMPKERFSAEFPKEGPSILRIQQVVRGDSAAYFCASSPGRDPYGYTFGSGTRLTVV.

The genes are TRBV18 and TRBJ2-3, with D perhaps TRBD1 (5 bases). The germline V gene has CDR1 KGHSH and CDR2 LQKENI. The germline V and J ends were trimmed by 5 bases and 2 bases, with 20 bases remaining between them. CDR3 length: 17 residues. CDR3 nucleotides: TGTGCCAGCTCAACCACTCCCCGACAGAGCTTCACAGATACGCAGTATTTT. Translated: CASSTTPRQSFTDTQYF.

The chain carries TRBV29-1 and TRBJ2-7, with TRBD2 matching over 8 bases. The V segment lost 3 bases and the J segment 6 bases; nucleotides outside the gene matches: 4. This CDR3 comprises 12 residues. Germline values: CDR1 SQVTM, CDR2 ANQGSEA. Here the CDR3 DNA reads TGCAGCGTTGATATCGCGGGGGGCGAGCAGTACTTC. Translation gives CSVDIAGGEQYF.

The gene calls are TRBV5-1 and TRBJ2-5, with a weak D call TRBD1 (5 bases). Germline lookup yields CDR1 SGHRS and CDR2 YFSETQ. Trimming cost V 3 bases and J 2 bases, with 14 bases left between them. The CDR3 length is 15 residues. The CDR3: CASSYSLAGQETQYF. In DNA form, the CDR3 reads TGCGCCAGCAGCTATTCTTTGGCAGGGCAAGAGACCCAGTACTTC.

This clone has just one count. This chain links TRBV11-2 with TRBJ2-3; 8 bases are a match to TRBD1. Germline V CDR1 and CDR2: SGHAT, FQNNGV. V lost 5 bases to trimming and J lost 6 bases; unmatched junction nucleotides: 7. This CDR3 is built from 14 residues. CDR3 DNA: TGTGCCAGCAGCCCGGAGCGGACAGGGGATACGCAGTATTTT. This translates into CASSPERTGDTQYF.